This TCR beta chain was sequenced during a study of blood T cells in healthy people across ages. Study outcomes and limitations: Naive T cell percentage by flow cytometry tracked strongly with beta diversity. Per million T cells, TCR beta diversity dropped roughly linearly as age increased.

Next came a second PCR, run for about 7 to 12 cycles, which used a sample-barcoded 5' primer along with a J-beta primer mix. Each single sample gave us at least 3 million CDR3-containing paired-end reads. TCRdb re-called the 5' RACE reads through MiXCR, storing one row per CDR3 protein. The table has around 1.5 million distinct CDR3 sequences, 59% seen once; the top ten hold over 6.5%. Remarks on this clonotype: Its antigen remains unidentified.

The CDR3 has 17 amino acids. V was pared by 5 bases and J by 7 bases, with 15 bases of the junction left unmatched. Germline-derived CDR1 and CDR2 are LNHNV and YYDKDF (reference sequence). Russia was home to the donors, healthy Caucasian individuals aged about 6 to 90. The chain carries TRBV15 and TRBJ2-1; TRBD2 matches at 9 bases. The source of this sequence is a man aged 18 to 30 in good health. Sequencing was done on a sample of blood. CDR3 sequence reads: CATSGAGGLATLNEQFF. CDR3 DNA: TGTGCCACCAGCGGGGCGGGGGGGCTAGCGACCTTGAATGAGCAGTTCTTC.